A selection of T cell receptor beta chains follows, all from one sample in a study of blood T cell repertoires in COVID-19. Repertoires were generated with immunoSEQ multiplex PCR, while TCRdb's copy carries only in-frame clones and drops some. The sample shows some 120,000 clones, about 80% of them seen only once. Specimen: peripheral blood. These TCRs come from a man in his 70s with active or convalescent COVID-19. Each CDR3 is given with its conserved first and last residue. The D gene is left open where the match is weak. Part of the rows lack a size; the others show once, few, many or a class for expanded clones.

size: .
V: TRBV10-3
D: TRBD1
J: TRBJ2-7
DNA: TGTGCCATCAGCACAGGGGGAGCCTACGAGCAGTACTTC
CDR3: CAISTGGAYEQYF

size: .
V: TRBV7-6
D: .
J: TRBJ2-1
DNA: TGTGCCAGCAGCCCACAGACTAGAATGTTTTACAATGAGCAGTTCTTC
CDR3: CASSPQTRMFYNEQFF

size: few
V: TRBV2
D: .
J: TRBJ1-5
DNA: TGTGCCAGCAAGGCCAGGGCTGGCAATCAGCCCCAGCATTTT
CDR3: CASKARAGNQPQHF

size: .
V: TRBV6-5
D: TRBD2
J: TRBJ2-7
DNA: TGTGCCAGCCACGGGGGGGCTGAAGGGTACGAGCAGTACTTC
CDR3: CASHGGAEGYEQYF

size: .
V: TRBV27
D: .
J: TRBJ2-1
DNA: TGTGCCAGCAGTTCAACTAGCAGCTCCTACAATGAGCAGTTCTTC
CDR3: CASSSTSSSYNEQFF

size: few
V: TRBV6-6
D: TRBD2
J: TRBJ2-1
DNA: TGTGCCAGCGACGGCTCTGCGGGGGTGGGAGAGCAGTTCTTC
CDR3: CASDGSAGVGEQFF

size: .
V: TRBV24-1
D: .
J: TRBJ1-2
DNA: TGTGCCACCAGTGATTCCCGCAGGGCCTATGGCTACACCTTC
CDR3: CATSDSRRAYGYTF

size: .
V: TRBV7-8
D: TRBD1
J: TRBJ1-4
DNA: TGTGCCAGCAGCCTCGGGACAGGGGGCCTAAATGAAAAACTGTTTTTT
CDR3: CASSLGTGGLNEKLFF

size: .
V: TRBV6-6
D: TRBD1
J: TRBJ1-1
DNA: TGTGCCAGCAGTCCGCCCGGGACAGGAAACACTGAAGCTTTCTTT
CDR3: CASSPPGTGNTEAFF

size: .
V: TRBV5-5
D: TRBD2
J: TRBJ2-3
DNA: TGTGCCAGCAGCTTGGGGGCTAGCGGGCGAGGGGATACGCAGTATTTT
CDR3: CASSLGASGRGDTQYF

size: .
V: TRBV5-1
D: .
J: TRBJ1-3
DNA: TGCGCCAGCAGCTTGGTTACAGGGCCCTCTGGAAACACCATATATTTT
CDR3: CASSLVTGPSGNTIYF

size: few
V: TRBV12-3/TRBV12-4
D: .
J: TRBJ2-7
DNA: TGTGCCAGCACCCTGGGCCCAGGAGGCGAGCAGTACTTC
CDR3: CASTLGPGGEQYF

size: .
V: TRBV7-6
D: TRBD1
J: TRBJ2-1
DNA: TGTGCCAGCAGCTCTCGGACAGGGTCAGAAGATGAGCAGTTCTTC
CDR3: CASSSRTGSEDEQFF

size: .
V: TRBV14
D: .
J: TRBJ2-2
DNA: TGTGCCAGCAGCCAAGATCGAGGTTGGAACACCGGGGAGCTGTTTTTT
CDR3: CASSQDRGWNTGELFF

size: .
V: TRBV9
D: .
J: TRBJ1-1
DNA: TGTGCCAGCAGCGTCGACAGCCTGAACACTGAAGCTTTCTTT
CDR3: CASSVDSLNTEAFF

size: .
V: TRBV19
D: TRBD1
J: TRBJ1-2
DNA: TGTGCCAGTAACTCAAACTCCGGATGGGACAGGGAGGAAAACTATGGCTACACCTTC
CDR3: CASNSNSGWDREENYGYTF

size: few
V: TRBV19
D: .
J: TRBJ1-2
DNA: TGTGCCAGTAGTAATGCAGGGACGGACGGGGGCTATGGCTACACCTTC
CDR3: CASSNAGTDGGYGYTF

size: few
V: TRBV29-1
D: .
J: TRBJ1-1
DNA: TGCAGCGTTCTTAAGACAGGCGGATGGGCTGAAGCTTTCTTT
CDR3: CSVLKTGGWAEAFF

size: .
V: TRBV4-1
D: .
J: TRBJ2-1
DNA: TGCGCCAGCAGCCAACCCCCGGGGAATTTGGCATTCGGAGAGCAGTTCTTC
CDR3: CASSQPPGNLAFGEQFF

size: .
V: TRBV7-2
D: TRBD2
J: TRBJ2-7
DNA: TGTGCCAGCAGCTTAGGGGTACTCGCGGCGGGAGTTTCCTACGAGCAGTACTTC
CDR3: CASSLGVLAAGVSYEQYF

size: .
V: TRBV5-1
D: .
J: TRBJ2-3
DNA: TGCGCCAGCAGCTTGGAGGGGGTTCTCACAGATACGCAGTATTTT
CDR3: CASSLEGVLTDTQYF

size: few
V: TRBV19
D: TRBD1
J: TRBJ2-7
DNA: TGTGCCAGGAGACCAATCCGGACAGGATCCTACGAGCAGTACTTC
CDR3: CARRPIRTGSYEQYF

size: .
V: TRBV6-5
D: TRBD1
J: TRBJ2-1
DNA: TGTGCCAGCAGTTCCAGGGGGCTCCCGAATGAGCAGTTCTTC
CDR3: CASSSRGLPNEQFF

size: few
V: TRBV4-2
D: TRBD2
J: TRBJ2-2
DNA: TGTGCCAGCAGCCGAATAGCGGGGGCCGGGGAGCTGTTTTTT
CDR3: CASSRIAGAGELFF

size: .
V: TRBV18
D: TRBD2
J: TRBJ2-1
DNA: TGTGCCAGCTCACTTCGGACTAGCGGGACCCTCAATGAGCAGTTCTTC
CDR3: CASSLRTSGTLNEQFF

size: .
V: TRBV27
D: .
J: TRBJ1-2
DNA: TGTGCCAGCAGTTTAAAGGGGTTCTATGGCTACACCTTC
CDR3: CASSLKGFYGYTF

size: .
V: TRBV13
D: TRBD2
J: TRBJ2-1
DNA: TGTGCCAGCAGCCGGGACGCGGGGGATGAGCAGTTCTTC
CDR3: CASSRDAGDEQFF

size: once
V: TRBV9
D: .
J: TRBJ1-2
DNA: TGTGCCAGCAGCGTAGACAGGGTAGGAGGCTACACCTTC
CDR3: CASSVDRVGGYTF

size: .
V: TRBV28
D: .
J: TRBJ1-1
DNA: TGTGCCAGCAGTGTTGCGGGGGATAGCGGGAACACTGAAGCTTTCTTT
CDR3: CASSVAGDSGNTEAFF

size: .
V: TRBV4-3
D: TRBD2
J: TRBJ2-2
DNA: TGCGCCAGCAGCCAAGATCTTCTAGCGGGAGTTAACACCGGGGAGCTGTTTTTT
CDR3: CASSQDLLAGVNTGELFF

size: once
V: TRBV19
D: .
J: TRBJ1-5
DNA: TGTGCCGTTCGGGGGCCGGGGGGTAATCAGCCCCAGCATTTT
CDR3: CAVRGPGGNQPQHF

size: .
V: TRBV12-3/TRBV12-4
D: .
J: TRBJ2-5
DNA: TGTGCCAGCAGTTTGAACGGTGAGGAGACCCAGTACTTC
CDR3: CASSLNGEETQYF

size: .
V: TRBV5-1
D: .
J: TRBJ2-6
DNA: TGCGCCAGCAGCTTGGCGGGCTCTGGGGCCAACGTCCTGACTTTC
CDR3: CASSLAGSGANVLTF

size: .
V: TRBV11-3
D: TRBD1
J: TRBJ2-5
DNA: TGTGCCAGCAGTCGGCTCCCTATGACAGGGGGCAGGGAGACCCAGTACTTC
CDR3: CASSRLPMTGGRETQYF

size: .
V: TRBV11-1
D: TRBD2
J: TRBJ2-7
DNA: TGTGCCAGCAGCTTAGGCGGGGGGACCACCTACGAGCAGTACTTC
CDR3: CASSLGGGTTYEQYF

size: .
V: TRBV4-1
D: .
J: TRBJ2-2
DNA: TGCGCCAGCAGCCAAGATCCCAGATCTACCGGGGAGCTGTTTTTT
CDR3: CASSQDPRSTGELFF

size: .
V: TRBV21-1
D: .
J: TRBJ2-2
DNA: TGTGCCAGCAGCCTTACGTACAGCGGGTTCGGGGAGCTGTTTTTT
CDR3: CASSLTYSGFGELFF

size: .
V: TRBV5-1
D: TRBD2
J: TRBJ2-1
DNA: TGCGCCAGCAGCTTGGTAGGGACTAGTGAGCAGTTCTTC
CDR3: CASSLVGTSEQFF

size: .
V: TRBV2
D: .
J: TRBJ1-1
DNA: TGTGCCAGCAGCCCGGACATGGAAGCTTTCTTT
CDR3: CASSPDMEAFF

size: .
V: TRBV11-2
D: .
J: TRBJ2-5
DNA: TGTGCCAGCAGCTTAGGGGAGCGGGAGACCCAGTACTTC
CDR3: CASSLGERETQYF

size: once
V: TRBV28
D: TRBD1
J: TRBJ1-5
DNA: TGTGCCAGCAGTTTATGGGGACAGGGTAGCAATCAGCCCCAGCATTTT
CDR3: CASSLWGQGSNQPQHF

size: .
V: TRBV7-2
D: TRBD1
J: TRBJ1-2
DNA: TGTGCCAGCAGCTATGGACAGGTTGGGTATGGCTACACCTTC
CDR3: CASSYGQVGYGYTF

size: few
V: TRBV29-1
D: TRBD2
J: TRBJ2-7
DNA: TGCAGCGTTGAAGGGCTTCCCCCCAGCGGGGGGAGCGAGCAGTACTTC
CDR3: CSVEGLPPSGGSEQYF

size: .
V: TRBV2
D: .
J: TRBJ2-7
DNA: TGTGCCAGCAGTCCAGTGTCCGAGCAGTACTTC
CDR3: CASSPVSEQYF

size: .
V: TRBV27
D: .
J: TRBJ2-3
DNA: TGTGCCAGCAGGATCGGACTGGGCACAGATACGCAGTATTTT
CDR3: CASRIGLGTDTQYF

size: .
V: TRBV27
D: .
J: TRBJ1-6
DNA: TGTGCCAGCAGTTTAATGTCAGATTATAATTCACCCCTCCACTTT
CDR3: CASSLMSDYNSPLHF

size: .
V: TRBV11-2
D: .
J: TRBJ1-1
DNA: TGTGCCAGCAGCTTAGAATACGGAGGCAACACTGAAGCTTTCTTT
CDR3: CASSLEYGGNTEAFF

size: .
V: TRBV19
D: TRBD1
J: TRBJ1-5
DNA: TGTGCCAGTGTTTTCGGGACAGGGAGCAATCAGCCCCAGCATTTT
CDR3: CASVFGTGSNQPQHF

size: few
V: TRBV7-2
D: .
J: TRBJ1-1
DNA: TGTGCCAGCAGCTTAGGGTTGGGAGGGGTCGCTTTCTTT
CDR3: CASSLGLGGVAFF

size: .
V: TRBV11-3
D: .
J: TRBJ2-3
DNA: TGTGCCAGCAGCCCCCGGACTGCCACAGATACGCAGTATTTT
CDR3: CASSPRTATDTQYF

size: .
V: TRBV4-3
D: .
J: TRBJ1-1
DNA: TGCGCCAGCAGCCAAGATGAGTTCCAGCGCACTGAAGCTTTCTTT
CDR3: CASSQDEFQRTEAFF

size: .
V: TRBV2
D: .
J: TRBJ1-2
DNA: TGTGCCAGCATCCTCTCCGGGGAGGGCTACACCTTC
CDR3: CASILSGEGYTF

size: .
V: TRBV24-1
D: .
J: TRBJ2-1
DNA: TGTGCCACCAGTGACTACCACCCGCTCGCTAGTGAGCAGTTCTTC
CDR3: CATSDYHPLASEQFF

size: .
V: TRBV3-1/TRBV3-2
D: .
J: TRBJ2-1
DNA: TGTGCCAGCAGCCAGACAAGTTACAATGAGCAGTTCTTC
CDR3: CASSQTSYNEQFF

size: .
V: TRBV29-1
D: .
J: TRBJ1-1
DNA: TGCAGCGTTAACCAGGGGAGCCCTGAAGCTTTCTTT
CDR3: CSVNQGSPEAFF

size: .
V: TRBV7-8
D: TRBD1
J: TRBJ2-5
DNA: TGTGCCAGCAGCTCAACCGGGACAGGGGCAAAGCCCCAGTACTTC
CDR3: CASSSTGTGAKPQYF

size: .
V: TRBV6-2/TRBV6-3
D: .
J: TRBJ1-3
DNA: TGTGCCAGCAGTTACTCGGTCCAGAGGAACACCATATATTTT
CDR3: CASSYSVQRNTIYF

size: .
V: TRBV6-5
D: TRBD1
J: TRBJ1-2
DNA: TGTGCCAGCAGTTACTCGGCAGGGGGCTCCTATGGCTACACCTTC
CDR3: CASSYSAGGSYGYTF

size: .
V: TRBV27
D: .
J: TRBJ2-4
DNA: TGTGCCAGCAGTTCAGCCGAGGTGGGAGCCAAAAACATTCAGTACTTC
CDR3: CASSSAEVGAKNIQYF